These 25 T cell receptor beta chains originate from one sample sequenced in a study of regulatory T cells in long-lasting Graves disease. Time point noted: newly diagnosed GD, antithyroid drugs for less than 3 months. The TCR library was prepared using RNA isolated from PBMCs. Library construction for TCR beta used iRepertoire HTBI primers and Arm-PCR of CDR3 regions. TCRdb ran MiXCR on the multiplex PCR reads and lists one entry per CDR3 protein. The sample yields hundreds of thousands of distinct CDR3 sequences, 15% to 20% seen once. This sample was also put to use in a study of T cells in Graves' hyperthyroidism and ophthalmopathy.

The source was peripheral blood mononuclear cells (PBMCs), collected at new diagnosis, from a patient treated with antithyroid drugs. The receptors derive from a woman under 40 with Graves disease.

The chain has TRBV29-1 and TRBJ2-1; 8 positions match TRBD2. Losses at the gene ends were 7 bases for V and 3 bases for J; bases not matched to a gene: 5. The CDR3 spans 13 residues. Germline lookup yields CDR1 SQVTM and CDR2 ANQGSEA. CDR3 coding DNA: TGCAGCGCCCCGACTAGCGTCTACAATGAGCAGTTCTTC. Translating gives CSAPTSVYNEQFF.

On this clonotype: Being one base from a much bigger clone, this may be a read error. The rearrangement joins TRBV10-3 to TRBJ1-4; a possible D gene is TRBD1 (5 bases). Trimming removed 2 bases from V and 7 bases from J, with 11 bases in between. CDR1 is ENHRY and CDR2 is SYGVKD in the germline V gene. CDR3 length equals 14 residues. The CDR3 region is CAISEAGRGEKLFF. The CDR3 DNA sequence: TGTGCCATCAGTGAGGCAGGGCGAGGTGAAAAACTGTTTTTT.

The V call is TRBV19, the J call TRBJ1-2; a weak D match, TRBD1 (5 bases). The CDR3 runs 14 residues. Germline CDR1 LNHDA, CDR2 SQIVND (reference sequence). V lost 5 bases, J lost 4 bases, and 14 bases lay in between. The CDR3 reads CASSGLGDVYGYTF. In nucleotides, the CDR3 is TGTGCCAGTAGTGGTTTGGGGGACGTCTATGGCTACACCTTC.

There are many counts of this clonotype. The rearrangement joins TRBV2 to TRBJ1-6, with D unclear. The CDR3 runs 11 residues. V lost 4 bases, J lost 9 bases, and 4 bases lay in between. Germline loops: CDR1 SNHLY, CDR2 FYNNEI. The CDR3 reads CASSASSPLHF. The CDR3 nucleotides are TGTGCCAGCAGTGCAAGTTCACCCCTCCACTTT.

This clonotype was recorded at least ten times. V and J are TRBV2 and TRBJ1-1; the D is unclear. This CDR3 comprises 12 residues. Germline V CDR1 and CDR2: SNHLY, FYNNEI. Trimming pared 6 bases from V and 1 base from J, leaving 6 bases between. Here the CDR3 DNA reads TGTGCCAGCAGGCGACAGAACACTGAAGCTTTCTTT. It is translated as CASRRQNTEAFF.

This clonotype was observed many times. V gene TRBV7-2 combines with J gene TRBJ2-5; perhaps TRBD2 as D (5 bases). V lost 5 bases to trimming and J lost 4 bases, with 14 bases between them. Germline assignment: CDR1 SGHTA and CDR2 FQGNSA. This CDR3 comprises 14 residues. CDR3 loop: CASSATGFGETQYF. The CDR3 region has the DNA TGTGCCAGCAGCGCCACGGGGTTCGGAGAGACCCAGTACTTC.

This chain joins TRBV28 and TRBJ1-3; D unclear. This CDR3 has 14 amino acids. CDR1 is MDHEN and CDR2 is SYDVKM in the germline V gene. V lost 6 bases to trimming and J lost 0 bases, with 9 bases between them. The chain's CDR3 is CASRESLSGNTIYF. The CDR3 DNA follows: TGTGCCAGCAGGGAGTCGCTCTCTGGAAACACCATATATTTT.

This clonotype was picked up a small number of times. The chain carries TRBV28 and TRBJ2-7, with unresolved D. V lost 3 bases to trimming and J lost 0 bases, with 6 bases between them. This CDR3 has 13 residues. CDR1 MDHEN and CDR2 SYDVKM come from the germline V gene. This chain's CDR3 is CASSLFDSYEQYF. In nucleotides, the CDR3 is TGTGCCAGCAGTTTGTTTGACTCCTACGAGCAGTACTTC. The full variable domain, in which reference TRBV28 and TRBJ2-7 provide the parts outside the CDR3, is DVKVTQSSRYLVKRTGEKVFLECVQDMDHENMFWYRQDPGLGLRLIYFSYDVKMKEKGDIPEGYSVSREKKERFSLILESASTNQTSMYLCASSLFDSYEQYFGPGTRLTVT.

This clonotype was detected many times. The CDR3 DNA is TGCAGTGCTAAAGGGCTAGTCATCGCCGTAGATGAGCAGTTCTTC. Its translation is CSAKGLVIAVDEQFF. The chain carries TRBV20-1 and TRBJ2-1; D not resolved. Between the trimmed V and J ends, which lost 4 bases and 8 bases, there was a span of 21 bases. The CDR3 is 15 amino acids. CDR1 and CDR2 (germline): DFQATT, SNEGSKA (reference sequence).

There are many counts of this clonotype. The chain carries TRBV7-6 and TRBJ2-1, with a weak D call TRBD2 (5 bases). The CDR3 loop spans 13 amino acids. V lost 2 bases, J lost 10 bases, and 12 bases lay in between. Germline V gives CDR1 SGHVS, CDR2 FNYEAQ. The CDR3 sequence is CASSLMVTGEQFF. The CDR3 DNA reads TGTGCCAGCAGCTTAATGGTTACGGGAGAGCAGTTCTTC. The full variable domain, its missing parts supplied by reference TRBV7-6 and TRBJ2-1, is GAGVSQSPRYKVTKRGQDVALRCDPISGHVSLYWYRQALGQGPEFLTYFNYEAQQDKSGLPNDRFSAERPEGSISTLTIQRTEQRDSAMYRCASSLMVTGEQFFGPGTRLTVL.

At least ten counts were recorded for this clonotype. This chain connects TRBV12-3 or TRBV12-4 to TRBJ2-5, with D hard to call. V gave up 6 bases and J gave up 5 bases, with 7 bases separating them. The CDR3 length is 11 residues. The CDR3, as DNA: TGTGCCAGCAGCACTGGGGAGACCCAGTACTTC. Translated: CASSTGETQYF.

The DNA of the CDR3 is TGTGCCTGGAGTCTCCCGGGGGTCACAAATCAGCCCCAGCATTTT. As protein: CAWSLPGVTNQPQHF. The chain joins TRBV30 to TRBJ1-5; TRBD1 is a possible D gene (5 bases). The CDR3 is 15 amino acids. CDR1 is GTSNPN, CDR2 SVGIG, per germline (reference sequence). Trimming took off 2 bases at V and 4 bases at J, with 15 bases between the two ends.

Remarks on this clonotype: A far larger clone is one nucleotide away, so this likely arose from a read error. This chain joins TRBV28 and TRBJ2-3; a weak D match, TRBD1 (6 bases). Matching the DNA end better, TRBJ1-1 makes the J call doubtful. Germline lookup yields CDR1 MDHEN and CDR2 SYDVKM. The CDR3 has 17 amino acids. DNA of the CDR3: TGTGCCAGCAGTTTGCCCGGGACAAGGTTTTGGTACACTGAAGCTTTCTTT. Amino acid sequence: CASSLPGTRFWYTEAFF.

The chain couples TRBV19 to TRBJ1-1; TRBD1 matches at 7 bases. There are 13 residues in the CDR3. CDR1 is LNHDA, CDR2 SQIVND, per germline (reference sequence). Germline trimming cut 6 bases from V and 5 bases from J; bases unmatched to any gene: 6. The DNA of the CDR3 is TGTGCCAGTAGAGCAACAGGGGCGACTGAAGCTTTCTTT. This sequence encodes CASRATGATEAFF. The full variable domain, in which reference TRBV19 and TRBJ1-1 provide the parts outside the CDR3, is DGGITQSPKYLFRKEGQNVTLSCEQNLNHDAMYWYRQDPGQGLRLIYYSQIVNDFQKGDIAEGYSVSREKKESFPLTVTSAQKNPTAFYLCASRATGATEAFFGQGTRLTVV.

Only a few counts were recorded for this clonotype. At one end the junction does not follow the germline gene, possibly because of a read error. The chain recombines TRBV11-2 with TRBJ2-1; no definite D call. The CDR3 is made up of 15 amino acids. Per the germline V gene, CDR1 is SGHAT and CDR2 is FQNNGV. The DNA of the CDR3 is TGTGCCAGCAGCTTAGTGGGCCCCTCCTACAATGAGCGGTTCTTC. Translating gives CASSLVGPSYNERFF.

This clonotype was recorded a few times. CDR3 sequence reads: CASSWGQTNIQYF. CDR3 nucleotide sequence: TGTGCCAGCTCGTGGGGACAAACAAACATTCAGTACTTC. The chain employs TRBV18 and TRBJ2-4; possibly TRBD1 for D (6 bases). V lost 6 bases to trimming and J lost 6 bases, with 12 bases between them. CDR1 is KGHSH, CDR2 LQKENI, per germline. This CDR3 has 13 amino acids.

This clonotype was seen a handful of times. This chain connects TRBV29-1 to TRBJ1-5; no clear D gene. The CDR3 has 12 residues. V gave up 2 bases and J gave up 7 bases, with 9 bases separating them. From germline, CDR1 is SQVTM and CDR2 ANQGSEA. The CDR3 DNA reads as TGCAGCGTTGAACTGGCGGGACAGCCCCAGCATTTT. Its translation is CSVELAGQPQHF. The complete variable domain, with remaining parts taken from reference TRBV29-1 and TRBJ1-5, reads SAVISQKPSRDICQRGTSLTIQCQVDSQVTMMFWYRQQPGQSLTLIATANQGSEATYESGFVIDKFPISRPNLTFSTLTVSNMSPEDSSIYLCSVELAGQPQHFGDGTRLSIL.

This clonotype was detected many times. The chain links TRBV6-5 to TRBJ1-1, with TRBD1 as a possible D gene (6 bases). This CDR3 region has 17 residues. The germline CDR1 and CDR2 sequences are MNHEY and SVGAGI. Trimming took off 2 bases at V and 6 bases at J, with 22 bases between the two ends. The CDR3 here is CASSYRHKTTGYPEAFF. CDR3 coding DNA: TGTGCCAGCAGTTACCGTCATAAAACAACAGGGTACCCTGAAGCTTTCTTT.

The table lists this clonotype with many counts. The rearrangement uses TRBV11-2 and TRBJ2-1; no definite D call. The CDR3 spans 12 residues. CDR1 and CDR2 from the germline V gene are SGHAT and FQNNGV. The V and J ends lost 6 bases and 6 bases respectively, with 9 bases between them. This CDR3 reads CASRRIPNEQFF. DNA of the CDR3: TGTGCCAGCAGACGCATACCCAATGAGCAGTTCTTC. Supplemented by reference TRBV11-2 and TRBJ2-1, the full variable domain reads EAGVAQSPRYKIIEKRQSVAFWCNPISGHATLYWYQQILGQGPKLLIQFQNNGVVDDSQLPKDRFSAERLKGVDSTLKIQPAKLEDSAVYLCASRRIPNEQFFGPGTRLTVL.

This chain joins TRBV29-1 and TRBJ2-4; 7 bases map to TRBD2. Germline assignment: CDR1 SQVTM and CDR2 ANQGSEA. CDR3 length: 16 residues. After removal of 0 bases from V and 1 base from J, the junction contained 6 bases not matched to a gene. CDR3 residues: CSVEDKREGAKNIQYF. The CDR3 bases are TGCAGCGTTGAAGATAAGAGGGAGGGGGCCAAAAACATTCAGTACTTC.

At least ten counts were recorded for this clonotype. The rearrangement links TRBV28 to TRBJ2-3; D perhaps matches TRBD2 (6 bases). CDR1 is MDHEN, CDR2 SYDVKM, per germline. V lost 3 bases to trimming and J lost 4 bases, with 14 bases between them. This CDR3 has 15 amino acids. The CDR3 DNA reads TGTGCCAGCAGTTTTGGAGGGAGTAACGCAGATACGCAGTATTTT. Amino acid sequence: CASSFGGSNADTQYF.

Points on this clonotype: This could be a read error, since a much larger clone is one nucleotide away. In nucleotides, the CDR3 is TGCAGTACTAGAGATAGCGGGAAGGGCACAGATACGCAGTATTTT. Residues: CSTRDSGKGTDTQYF. The chain couples TRBV20-1 to TRBJ2-3; 8 bases match TRBD2. This CDR3 comprises 15 residues. Germline CDR1 reads DFQATT; CDR2 reads SNEGSKA (reference sequence).

This clonotype has a count of ten or more. Here the CDR3 reads CASSLRGPNTQYF. As DNA, the CDR3 is TGTGCCAGCAGCTTGAGGGGGCCTAATACGCAGTATTTT. V gene TRBV5-6 combines with J gene TRBJ2-3; TRBD1 matches 7 bases. Trimming at V came to 1 base and at J to 7 bases, leaving 3 bases not matched to a gene. This CDR3 comprises 13 residues. CDR1 is SGHDT and CDR2 is YYEEEE in the germline V gene.

V and J are TRBV2 and TRBJ1-1; tentative D call: TRBD1 (6 bases). Between the trimmed V and J ends, which lost 6 bases and 4 bases, there was a span of 21 bases. CDR3 length equals 16 residues. CDR1 is SNHLY, CDR2 FYNNEI, per germline. The CDR3 protein is CASSALTGRGSTEAFF. CDR3 sequence (DNA): TGTGCCAGCAGCGCCTTAACAGGGAGGGGGAGCACTGAAGCTTTCTTT. Looking up the rest from reference TRBV2 and TRBJ1-1 gives the full variable domain: EPEVTQTPSHQVTQMGQEVILRCVPISNHLYFYWYRQILGQKVEFLVSFYNNEISEKSEIFDDQFSVERPDGSNFTLKIRSTKLEDSAMYFCASSALTGRGSTEAFFGQGTRLTVV.

This clonotype was counted at least ten times. The chain has TRBV20-1 and TRBJ2-7; D remains unclear. The V end was cut by 1 base, the J end by 7 bases, with 20 bases between. Germline assignment: CDR1 DFQATT and CDR2 SNEGSKA (reference sequence). This CDR3 has 15 residues. Here the CDR3 reads CSARGNTGSTTEQYF. The CDR3 nucleotides are TGCAGTGCTAGAGGAAATACTGGGTCTACGACAGAGCAGTACTTC.